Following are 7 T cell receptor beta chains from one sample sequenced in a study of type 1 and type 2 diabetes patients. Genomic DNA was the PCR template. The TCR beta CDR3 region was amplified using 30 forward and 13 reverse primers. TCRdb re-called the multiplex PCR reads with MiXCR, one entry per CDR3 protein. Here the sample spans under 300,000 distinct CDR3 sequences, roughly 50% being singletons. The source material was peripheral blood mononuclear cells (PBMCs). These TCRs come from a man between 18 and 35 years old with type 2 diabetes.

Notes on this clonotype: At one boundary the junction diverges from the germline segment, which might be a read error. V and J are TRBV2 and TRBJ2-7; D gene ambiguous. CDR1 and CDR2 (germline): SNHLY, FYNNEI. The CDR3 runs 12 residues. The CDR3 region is CASSTGPYGQYF. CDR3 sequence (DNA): TGTGCCAGCAGTACGGGCCCCTACGGGCAGTACTTC. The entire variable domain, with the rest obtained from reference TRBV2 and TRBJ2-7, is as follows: EPEVTQTPSHQVTQMGQEVILRCVPISNHLYFYWYRQILGQKVEFLVSFYNNEISEKSEIFDDQFSVERPDGSNFTLKIRSTKLEDSAMYFCASSTGPYGQYFGPGTRLTVT.

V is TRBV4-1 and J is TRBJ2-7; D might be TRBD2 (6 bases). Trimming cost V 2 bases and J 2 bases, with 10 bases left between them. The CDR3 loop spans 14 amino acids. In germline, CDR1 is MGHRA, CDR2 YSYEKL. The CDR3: CASSQQAGPYEQYF. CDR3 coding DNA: TGCGCCAGCAGCCAACAAGCGGGCCCCTACGAGCAGTACTTC.

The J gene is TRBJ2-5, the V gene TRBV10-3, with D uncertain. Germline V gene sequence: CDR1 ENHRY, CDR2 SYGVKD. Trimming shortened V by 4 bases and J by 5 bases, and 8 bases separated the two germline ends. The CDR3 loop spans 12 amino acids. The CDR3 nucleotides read TGTGCCATCAGTGCAGCTGGGGAGACCCAGTACTTC. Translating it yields CAISAAGETQYF.

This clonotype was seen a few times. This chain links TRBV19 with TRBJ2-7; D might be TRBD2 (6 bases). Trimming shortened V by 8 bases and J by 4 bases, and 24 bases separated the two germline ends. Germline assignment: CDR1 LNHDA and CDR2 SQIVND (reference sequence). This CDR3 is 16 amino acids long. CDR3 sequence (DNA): TGTGCCAGTTCCCCCCAGGCGGGGCCTAGGTGGTACGAGCAGTACTTC. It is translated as CASSPQAGPRWYEQYF. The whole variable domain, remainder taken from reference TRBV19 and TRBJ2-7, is DGGITQSPKYLFRKEGQNVTLSCEQNLNHDAMYWYRQDPGQGLRLIYYSQIVNDFQKGDIAEGYSVSREKKESFPLTVTSAQKNPTAFYLCASSPQAGPRWYEQYFGPGTRLTVT.

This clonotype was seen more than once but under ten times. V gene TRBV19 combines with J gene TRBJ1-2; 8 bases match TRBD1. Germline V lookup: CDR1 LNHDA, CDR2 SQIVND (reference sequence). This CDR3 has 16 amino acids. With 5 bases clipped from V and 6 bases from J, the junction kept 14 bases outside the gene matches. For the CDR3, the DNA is TGTGCCAGTAGTGCGAGTACCCGGGACAGGCTGAATGGCTACACCTTC. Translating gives CASSASTRDRLNGYTF. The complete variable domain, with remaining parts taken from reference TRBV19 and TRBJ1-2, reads DGGITQSPKYLFRKEGQNVTLSCEQNLNHDAMYWYRQDPGQGLRLIYYSQIVNDFQKGDIAEGYSVSREKKESFPLTVTSAQKNPTAFYLCASSASTRDRLNGYTFGSGTRLTVV.

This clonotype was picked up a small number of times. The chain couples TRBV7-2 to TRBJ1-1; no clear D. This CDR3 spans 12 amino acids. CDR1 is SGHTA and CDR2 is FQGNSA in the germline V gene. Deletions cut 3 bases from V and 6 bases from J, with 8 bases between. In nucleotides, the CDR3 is TGTGCCAGCAGCTTCACCTCCGCTGAAGCTTTCTTT. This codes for CASSFTSAEAFF.

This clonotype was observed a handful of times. The CDR3 coding sequence is TGTGCCAGCAGTTTATCCGGGGGAGGCACTGAAGCTTTCTTT. Protein: CASSLSGGGTEAFF. This chain links TRBV12-3 or TRBV12-4 with TRBJ1-1; possible D gene TRBD1, 5 bases. The CDR3 is 14 amino acids. Trimming stripped 2 bases from V and 4 bases from J, with 11 bases between.